The sequence of this TCR beta chain was determined in a study of identical twins. A universal primer site was added by template switching, and unique molecular identifiers were carried by the cDNA. TCRdb re-called the 5' RACE reads through MiXCR, storing one row per CDR3 protein. The sample holds roughly 1,500,000 distinct CDR3 sequences, under 35% seen once. Study-wide points: A lower insertion count was a feature of abundant cord blood beta clonotypes, with no such feature in memory repertoires.

Turning to this clonotype: Antigen specificity is unknown.

V was pared by 6 bases and J by 3 bases, with 2 bases of the junction left unmatched. The CDR3 loop spans 15 amino acids. The sequence was collected from a newborn girl in good health. This rearrangement joins TRBV12-3 or TRBV12-4 to TRBJ2-5; 15 nucleotides agree with TRBD2. The sequenced sample consisted of cord blood. The CDR3 here is CASRGLAGGKETQYF. The DNA for the CDR3 is TGTGCCAGCAGGGGACTAGCGGGAGGTAAAGAGACCCAGTACTTC.